This T cell receptor (beta chain) emerged from a study of identical twins. V lost 1 base and J lost 4, with 9 bases in between. The CDR3 is 13 amino acids. Per the germline V gene, CDR1 is DFQATT and CDR2 is SNEGSKA (reference sequence). Template switching created a universal primer site, and the cDNA included unique molecular identifiers. TCRdb reprocessed the 5' RACE reads with MiXCR, giving one entry per CDR3 protein. Among 500,000 or so distinct CDR3 sequences listed, 13% to 15% were seen once. The same sample was also used in a study of yellow fever vaccine responses in identical twins. That paper states: On the reported evidence, twins' vaccine T cell responses seemed partly convergent and partly personalized.

This TCR derives from a woman aged 18-29 years in good health. This sequence joins TRBV20-1 and TRBJ2-3, with D unresolved. Source material: CD4+ T cells sorted from blood. The CDR3 is CSARVRLPDTQYF. The CDR3 coding sequence is TGCAGTGCTAGAGTGAGGTTGCCAGATACGCAGTATTTT.